The entry below gives a single TCR beta chain sequence along with its context. Its antigen is currently unknown. A read error is possible here, since a much larger clone lies one base away. From the PCR reads, TCRdb called clonotypes with MiXCR, one entry per CDR3 protein. The sample has about 40,000 distinct CDR3 sequences; about 18% are singletons. This sample was taken from a study of molecular identifiers for immune sequencing clone quantification. Study summary: The replicate experiment used RNA from 20,000 or 100,000 naive CD8 cells. This RNA was split into five aliquots, and four of them were sequenced.

Overall study findings and caveats: Among 800,000 to 1,000,000 naive cells, spiked Jurkat TCR RNA from a single cell was reportedly detectable.

This TCR came from a human donor in good health. Some libraries in this study had Jurkat cell RNA spiked in. Sequenced material: naive CD8+ T cells from blood, with Jurkat cell RNA spiked in. Described subset: FACS-sorted CD8+CD4-CCR7+CD45RA+ naive T cells.

The CDR3 region has the DNA TGTGCCAGCAGTTTTTCGGGAGCTGGGGAGCGGTTCTTC. Translated, it gives CASSFSGAGERFF. The rearrangement uses TRBV27 and TRBJ2-1; maybe TRBD2 (6 bases). Germline V gives CDR1 MNHEY, CDR2 SMNVEV (reference sequence). The CDR3 sequence is 13 residues long.